The T cell receptor (beta chain) under discussion was sequenced for a study of tumour-infiltrating T cells in Burkitt lymphoma. The wider study: Overall and progression-free survival were predicted by productive clonality.

V was clipped by 2 bases and J by 5 bases; unmatched bases: 7. Germline assignment: CDR1 MDHEN and CDR2 SYDVKM. CDR3 length: 15 amino acids. Data came from immunoSEQ multiplex PCR; TCRdb stores just in-frame clones and leaves some out. Among approximately 2,500 clones listed, around 81% were seen once. Input material: tumor tissue. V is TRBV28 and J is TRBJ2-7; 9 nucleotides agree with TRBD2. This TCR was recovered from a human donor with diffuse large B-cell lymphoma. CDR3 nucleotide sequence: TGTGCCAGCAGTTTAGGGGGACTAGCCAGCGACGAGCAGTACTTC. This gives the protein CASSLGGLASDEQYF.